This note documents a single TCR beta chain sequence. Its antigen is undetermined. PCR was performed a second time for roughly 7 to 11 cycles using a sample-barcoded 5' primer and a J-beta primer mix. Every sample gave at least 3 million paired-end reads containing CDR3. TCRdb fed the 5' RACE reads into MiXCR, producing one record per CDR3 protein. Found here are 1.5 million to 2 million distinct CDR3 sequences, approximately 30% of them singletons; the top ten hold roughly 8%. This record comes from a study of blood T cells in healthy people across ages. Whole-study context: Template switching caught about one barcoded beta molecule for each two T cells. Overall study results and limits: Expanded clonotype changes were possibly confounded by unknown donor CMV status.

Each individual donor underwent a draw of roughly 10 milliliters of peripheral blood. The receptor comes from a woman younger than 45 in good health. Sequencing used blood.

CDR3 protein: CASSVGQAMNTEAFF. The CDR3 DNA is TGTGCCAGCAGCGTAGGGCAGGCCATGAACACTGAAGCTTTCTTT. The gene calls are TRBV9 and TRBJ1-1; D gene uncertain. This CDR3 is 15 amino acids long. The germline gives CDR1 SGDLS, CDR2 YYNGEE. V was clipped by 0 bases and J by 0 bases, with 9 bases between them.